This TCR beta chain was obtained from a study of sequential checkpoint blockade in melanoma. About the study: More than 20 patients had tumor biopsies before treatment and at week 13.

CDR1 and CDR2 (germline): MDHEN, SYDVKM. V dropped 3 bases and J dropped 9 bases, with 9 bases sitting between them. The CDR3 loop spans 12 amino acids. Stated treatment: randomized to nivolumab then ipilimumab (arm A) or the reverse (arm B). DNA-damaging chemotherapy had not been given to any patient beforehand. Sequenced by immunoSEQ multiplex PCR; TCRdb stores in-frame clones only, minus some. Of fewer than 5,500 clones listed, approximately 20% are singletons. The chain has TRBV28 and TRBJ2-1; D is ambiguous. Here the sequenced sample was tumor tissue (inferred from file names), taken from a patient given nivolumab and ipilimumab in sequence. The sequence was obtained from a human donor with melanoma. The CDR3 loop is CASSLAAREQFF. As DNA, the CDR3 is TGTGCCAGCAGTTTGGCGGCTCGTGAGCAGTTCTTC.